The 19 T cell receptor beta chains below were found in one sample sequenced in a study of Graves' ophthalmopathy and Graves' hyperthyroidism. From RNA, the CDR3 regions of TCR beta chains were amplified and sequenced. The authors performed first-round RT-PCR with HTBI primers and then a second-round multiplex PCR. TCRdb ran MiXCR on the multiplex PCR reads and lists one entry per CDR3 protein. The sample carries approximately 700,000 distinct CDR3 sequences, about 44% recorded once. The sequencing input was peripheral blood. These receptors were obtained from an adult man with Graves' ophthalmopathy.

This clonotype appeared a few times. This chain connects TRBV25-1 to TRBJ2-2, with a possible D match to TRBD2 (5 bases). The length of the CDR3 is 16 residues. The V end lost 6 bases, the J end lost 4 bases, and 18 bases lay between the germline ends. CDR1 is MGHDK and CDR2 is SYGVNS in the germline V gene. This chain's CDR3 is CASSQGTLAATGELFF. In nucleotides, the CDR3 is TGTGCCAGCAGCCAAGGAACCCTAGCTGCCACCGGGGAGCTGTTTTTT.

This clonotype was seen ten or more times. The chain has TRBV10-2 and TRBJ2-2, with 7 bases fitting TRBD1. The CDR3 sequence is 14 residues long. J lost 2 bases, V lost 7 bases, and 4 bases had no gene match. Germline lookup yields CDR1 WSHSY and CDR2 SAAADI. In DNA form, the CDR3 reads TGCGCCAGCAACAGGGGTTCTAACACCGGGGAGCTGTTTTTT. It yields the protein CASNRGSNTGELFF.

The chain combines TRBV25-1 with TRBJ1-4; 7 nucleotides agree with TRBD1. CDR1 and CDR2 from the germline V gene are MGHDK and SYGVNS. Losses at the gene ends were 5 bases for V and 8 bases for J; bases not matched to a gene: 11. The CDR3 consists of 15 residues. The CDR3 bases are TGTGCCAGCAGTACCCCAGGGGGGATGGGGGAAAAACTGTTTTTT. Its translation is CASSTPGGMGEKLFF.

The rearrangement uses TRBV20-1 and TRBJ1-6; D remains ambiguous. The CDR3 length is 15 residues. Trimming stripped 6 bases from V and 8 bases from J, with 20 bases between. The germline V gene encodes CDR1 DFQATT and CDR2 SNEGSKA (reference sequence). The CDR3 nucleotides read TGCAGTGCCCCCCTAGATCCCTCGGGTTATTCACCCCTCCACTTT. Its protein product is CSAPLDPSGYSPLHF.

This chain links TRBV25-1 with TRBJ1-5, with unresolved D. The CDR3 spans 12 residues. Trimming removed 8 bases from V and 9 bases from J, with 14 bases in between. CDR1 MGHDK and CDR2 SYGVNS come from the germline V gene. CDR3 in DNA: TGTGCCAGCGATGCGGCGGAGCGGCCCCAGCATTTT. Protein sequence: CASDAAERPQHF.

Of note for this clonotype: Germline is not matched at one junction end, which may reflect a read error. The V and J genes are TRBV19 and TRBJ2-2; 10 bases match TRBD1. From germline, CDR1 is LNHDA and CDR2 SQIVND (reference sequence). This CDR3 comprises 15 residues. CDR3 loop: CTSSPRTGGNGELFF. As DNA, the CDR3 is TGTACCAGTAGTCCCAGGACAGGGGGTAACGGGGAGCTGTTTTTT.

This clonotype was picked up a small number of times. The J gene is TRBJ1-6, the V gene TRBV29-1; TRBD1 agrees at 7 bases. The germline V gene has CDR1 SQVTM and CDR2 ANQGSEA. CDR3 length: 14 residues. The junction had 8 bases not matched to a gene; V was cut back by 7 bases and J by 5 bases. The CDR3 is CSAHTGVHNSPLHF. CDR3 bases: TGCAGCGCCCACACAGGGGTCCATAATTCACCCCTCCACTTT.

This clonotype was picked up many times. V is TRBV24-1 and J is TRBJ1-5; D is perhaps TRBD1 (5 bases). The germline CDR1 and CDR2 sequences are KGHDR and SFDVKD. V dropped 2 bases and J dropped 0 bases, with 7 bases sitting between them. The CDR3 sequence is 15 residues long. CDR3 sequence reads: CATSDSGGSNQPQHF. In nucleotides, the CDR3 is TGTGCCACCAGTGATTCTGGGGGTAGCAATCAGCCCCAGCATTTT.

This clonotype was counted at least ten times. The chain employs TRBV7-6 and TRBJ2-7, with no clear D. Germline V gene sequence: CDR1 SGHVS, CDR2 FNYEAQ. The CDR3 has 14 residues. The germline V and J ends were trimmed by 1 base and 6 bases, with 13 bases remaining between them. CDR3 residues: CASSLGPGDPEQYF. DNA of the CDR3: TGTGCCAGCAGCTTAGGTCCTGGCGACCCCGAGCAGTACTTC.

This chain joins TRBV2 and TRBJ1-2; D not resolved. CDR3 length: 12 amino acids. Trimming stripped 3 bases from V and 10 bases from J, with 12 bases between. Germline-derived CDR1 and CDR2 are SNHLY and FYNNEI. This CDR3 is CASSDSLAVYTF. The DNA for the CDR3 is TGTGCCAGCAGTGATAGTCTAGCGGTCTACACCTTC.

This clonotype was found a few times. The chain joins TRBV24-1 to TRBJ2-7, with 8 bases fitting TRBD1. Germline CDR1 KGHDR, CDR2 SFDVKD. This CDR3 has 17 amino acids. Trimming cost V 0 bases and J 3 bases; bases outside gene matches: 9. The CDR3 sequence: CATSDLPTGGVYYEQYF. The CDR3 DNA sequence: TGTGCCACCAGTGATTTGCCCACAGGGGGTGTCTACTACGAGCAGTACTTC.

This clonotype was detected once. A clone one base away is much larger, so this may be a read error. It is likely a read error, because the conserved phenylalanine at the end of the CDR3 is missing. This sequence joins TRBV24-1 and TRBJ1-2; possibly TRBD1 for D (6 bases). Deletions cut 0 bases from V and 6 bases from J, with 7 bases between. From germline, CDR1 is KGHDR and CDR2 SFDVKD. This CDR3 comprises 13 residues. CDR3 bases: TGTGCCACCAGTGATTTGGACAGGAATGGCTACACCCTC. It translates to CATSDLDRNGYTL.

This clonotype was observed many times. This sequence joins TRBV2 and TRBJ1-5; D remains unclear. The CDR3 consists of 15 residues. Trimming left V 3 bases short and J 10 bases short, with 19 bases between. The germline V gene encodes CDR1 SNHLY and CDR2 FYNNEI. CDR3 bases: TGTGCCAGCAGTGAGGGGTTAGCGACATCAGCCCCCCAGCATTTT. This codes for CASSEGLATSAPQHF.

This clonotype was seen a handful of times. The V call is TRBV2, the J call TRBJ1-1; a possible D gene is TRBD1 (5 bases). The ends were cut back, 5 bases at V and 4 bases at J, with 11 bases in the middle. Germline assignment: CDR1 SNHLY and CDR2 FYNNEI. The CDR3 is 13 residues long. CDR3 in amino acids: CASSYGGFTEAFF. CDR3 nucleotides: TGTGCCAGCAGTTACGGGGGGTTCACTGAAGCTTTCTTT.

This clonotype was counted a few times. This sequence joins TRBV29-1 and TRBJ2-2, with no clear D. The V and J ends lost 4 bases and 2 bases respectively, with 8 bases between them. In germline, CDR1 is SQVTM, CDR2 ANQGSEA. The CDR3 is 13 residues long. Here the CDR3 reads CSVAGTNTGELFF. The CDR3 DNA reads as TGCAGCGTTGCGGGCACCAACACCGGGGAGCTGTTTTTT.

The chain couples TRBV25-1 to TRBJ1-1; D is undetermined. From germline, CDR1 is MGHDK and CDR2 SYGVNS. The V and J ends lost 5 bases and 0 bases respectively, with 22 bases between them. The CDR3 spans 18 residues. CDR3 coding DNA: TGTGCCAGCAGTCCCACCATAATACGACGGAACATGAACACTGAAGCTTTCTTT. It is translated as CASSPTIIRRNMNTEAFF.

This clonotype appeared many times. The chain joins TRBV7-2 to TRBJ1-5; D call uncertain. Trimming removed 4 bases from V and 0 bases from J, with 7 bases in between. The CDR3 covers 14 residues. CDR1 and CDR2 (germline): SGHTA, FQGNSA. The CDR3 region is CASSYRSSNQPQHF. The CDR3 DNA is TGTGCCAGCAGCTATCGCAGTAGCAATCAGCCCCAGCATTTT.

This chain joins TRBV25-1 and TRBJ1-3; 11 bases agree with TRBD1. Germline CDR1 MGHDK, CDR2 SYGVNS. This CDR3 has 16 residues. The V segment lost 3 bases and the J segment 5 bases; nucleotides outside the gene matches: 6. Here the CDR3 DNA reads TGTGCCAGCAGTGATAGGGGACAGGGGGGCAGAAACACCATATATTTT. It encodes CASSDRGQGGRNTIYF. Full variable domain (outside the CDR3, taken from reference TRBV25-1 and TRBJ1-3): EADIYQTPRYLVIGTGKKITLECSQTMGHDKMYWYQQDPGMELHLIHYSYGVNSTEKGDLSSESTVSRIRTEHFPLTLESARPSHTSQYLCASSDRGQGGRNTIYFGEGSWLTVV.

V gene TRBV15 combines with J gene TRBJ2-5; D remains ambiguous. V dropped 3 bases and J dropped 5 bases, with 13 bases sitting between them. The germline V gene has CDR1 LNHNV and CDR2 YYDKDF (reference sequence). This CDR3 is built from 14 residues. The CDR3 DNA reads as TGTGCCACCAGCAGCGGCCGGAGCTCGGAGACCCAGTACTTC. Amino acids: CATSSGRSSETQYF.